The following is a TCR beta chain sequence with its context. Its antigen is as yet unknown. V shed 6 bases, J shed 6 bases, and the junction held 10 bases outside the gene matches. CDR1 is MDHEN and CDR2 is SYDVKM in the germline V gene. The CDR3 contains 14 residues. This sample is drawn from a study of T cell repertoires in cytomegalovirus infection. TCRdb independently ran MiXCR on the reads; one entry per CDR3 protein. The sample lists about half a million distinct CDR3 sequences; more than 30% were seen once. Here the sequenced sample was cultured PBMCs, taken from culture after CMV antigen stimulation. This clonotype was obtained from a human donor in good health (CMV status not recorded). Some clones in this sample may be carry-over from other donors' samples. The V and J genes are TRBV28 and TRBJ2-7; 8 bases fit TRBD2. CDR3 bases: TGTGCCAGCAGGTATAGCGGGGATCGCGGCGAGCAGTACTTC. Translated: CASRYSGDRGEQYF.